This record covers a single TCR beta chain. The sample originates from a study of blood T cell repertoires in COVID-19. Study background: Spain, Italy and the United States supplied samples that represented acute and convalescent COVID-19.

The CDR3 extends over 15 amino acids. Germline V gene lookup returns CDR1 GTSNPN and CDR2 SVGIG (reference sequence). Trimming cost V 0 bases and J 4 bases, with 12 bases left between them. Per the original data handling: From reference gene primer amplification, estimates of nucleated cell counts were derived. Using immunoSEQ multiplex PCR, the repertoire was profiled, and TCRdb retains in-frame clones only, with some absent. V and J calls and clone size are copied from that table; D and trimming were computed from the DNA. The table records hundreds of thousands of clones, 70% to 90% of them present only once.

The specimen sequenced was PBMCs or T cells enriched from blood (not recorded which). V gene TRBV30 combines with J gene TRBJ1-4; D is unclear. This receptor was taken from a woman younger than 35 with acute COVID-19. The chain's CDR3 is CAWSVYREDNEKLFF. The CDR3 region has the DNA TGTGCCTGGAGTGTCTACCGGGAAGATAATGAAAAACTGTTTTTT.